The clone carrying this TCR beta chain was counted between two and nine times. The antigen remains unidentified. These data belong to a study of T-cell memory formation after mild COVID-19. Study as a whole: The two donors had largely donor-specific TCR clusters. Study-level findings and limits: Mostly located in CM and EM were contracting CD4+ clones, with contracting CD8+ clones located in EMRA.

CDR3 length equals 14 residues. Trimming removed 2 bases from V and 5 bases from J; junction bases left unmatched: 5. TCR alpha and TCR beta cDNA libraries carrying sample barcodes and UMIs came from 5'RACE with constant-segment primers. TCRdb reanalysed the 5' RACE reads using MiXCR and keeps one entry per CDR3 protein. The repertoire holds around 200,000 distinct CDR3 sequences, about a fifth seen once, with about 21% in the top ten. This TCR was sampled from an adult woman who had mild COVID-19 (a few samples of this study predate the infection). Cell type and time point are not known. V gene TRBV12-3 or TRBV12-4 combines with J gene TRBJ1-1; 7 bases match TRBD1. The sample taken for sequencing was PBMCs or a T cell subset sorted from them (not recorded which). The CDR3 sequence is CASSLRGRGTEAFF. In nucleotides, the CDR3 is TGTGCCAGCAGTTTAAGGGGCAGGGGGACTGAAGCTTTCTTT.